Listed below are T cell receptor beta chains from one sample, sequenced in a study of blood T cell repertoires in COVID-19. The repertoire was sequenced with immunoSEQ multiplex PCR; TCRdb's copy has only in-frame clones and lacks some. Of under 350,000 clones in the sample, approximately 83% were seen once. The sequenced material came from peripheral blood. These TCRs come from a woman in her seventies with acute or convalescent COVID-19. Each CDR3 is given with its conserved first and last residue. A D gene is named only where the DNA matches it firmly. Some rows have no size entry. The others give once, few or many, or a class for an expanded clone.

size: NA
V: TRBV11-2
D: NA
J: TRBJ1-1
DNA: TGTGCCAGCAGCTTAGCCGTGAACACTGAAGCTTTCTTT
CDR3: CASSLAVNTEAFF

size: NA
V: TRBV9
D: TRBD2
J: TRBJ2-2
DNA: TGTGCCAGCAGCGGCGAGCGGGGGGCGAACACCGGGGAGCTGTTTTTT
CDR3: CASSGERGANTGELFF

size: NA
V: TRBV2
D: NA
J: TRBJ1-5
DNA: TGTGCCAGCAGTGTCGAGAAAGATCAGCCCCAGCATTTT
CDR3: CASSVEKDQPQHF

size: NA
V: TRBV6-5
D: NA
J: TRBJ1-2
DNA: TGTGCCAGCAGCACGGGGATGGGCGCGGGGGGCTACACCTTC
CDR3: CASSTGMGAGGYTF

size: NA
V: TRBV5-1
D: NA
J: TRBJ1-4
DNA: TGCGCCAGCAAAGGGGATAATGAAAAACTGTTTTTT
CDR3: CASKGDNEKLFF

size: once
V: TRBV2
D: NA
J: TRBJ2-2
DNA: TGTGCCAGCAGCCAGGGTATCCCCCCGACCGGGGAGCTGTTTTTT
CDR3: CASSQGIPPTGELFF

size: NA
V: TRBV2
D: NA
J: TRBJ1-2
DNA: TGTGCCAGCAGTGAGGGGGCCGAGGGCTACACCTTC
CDR3: CASSEGAEGYTF

size: NA
V: TRBV2
D: TRBD1
J: TRBJ1-4
DNA: TGTGCCAGCACCAGGGGGACAGGTACTCAAAAACTGTTTTTT
CDR3: CASTRGTGTQKLFF

size: NA
V: TRBV25-1
D: NA
J: TRBJ2-5
DNA: TGTGCCAGCAGGGGTGACCCCGGGGAGACCCAGTACTTC
CDR3: CASRGDPGETQYF

size: NA
V: TRBV7-9
D: TRBD1
J: TRBJ2-7
DNA: TGTGCCAGCAGCTCGCTGCCGGGACAGGGGGCTTACGAGCAGTACTTC
CDR3: CASSSLPGQGAYEQYF

size: NA
V: TRBV3-1/TRBV3-2
D: NA
J: TRBJ1-1
DNA: TGTGCCAGCAGCCTCCGACAGGTGACGAACACTGAAGCTTTCTTT
CDR3: CASSLRQVTNTEAFF

size: NA
V: TRBV10-3
D: NA
J: TRBJ1-2
DNA: TGTGCCATCAGTGATCCGGACAGCAACTATGGCTACACCTTC
CDR3: CAISDPDSNYGYTF

size: NA
V: TRBV9
D: NA
J: TRBJ1-2
DNA: TGTGCCAGCAGCGACCCCGGGTGGGGGGAGCCTGGGTATGGCTACACCTTC
CDR3: CASSDPGWGEPGYGYTF

size: NA
V: TRBV2
D: NA
J: TRBJ2-7
DNA: TGTGCCAGCAAGGGGATCTCCTACGAGCAGTACTTC
CDR3: CASKGISYEQYF

size: NA
V: TRBV7-9
D: TRBD1
J: TRBJ1-6
DNA: TGTGCCAGCAGCGTAACAGGGGAGAGTTCACCCCTCCACTTT
CDR3: CASSVTGESSPLHF

size: NA
V: TRBV5-1
D: NA
J: TRBJ1-6
DNA: TGCGCCAGCAGCTTGGACAGTCATTCACCCCTCCACTTT
CDR3: CASSLDSHSPLHF

size: NA
V: TRBV4-2
D: NA
J: TRBJ2-6
DNA: TGTGCCAGCAGCCCCTCCAGGGGCTCTGGGGCCAACGTCCTGACTTTC
CDR3: CASSPSRGSGANVLTF

size: NA
V: TRBV18
D: TRBD2
J: TRBJ2-2
DNA: TGTGCCAGCTCACCGTATACCGGGACTATGAACACCGGGGAGCTGTTTTTT
CDR3: CASSPYTGTMNTGELFF

size: NA
V: TRBV5-1
D: NA
J: TRBJ1-2
DNA: TGCGCCAGCAGCCCTGGGACTGCTGGCTACACCTTC
CDR3: CASSPGTAGYTF

size: NA
V: TRBV11-2
D: NA
J: TRBJ1-6
DNA: TGTGCCAGCAGCATCAGCGAATCACCCCTCCACTTT
CDR3: CASSISESPLHF

size: NA
V: TRBV5-1
D: TRBD2
J: TRBJ2-5
DNA: TGCGCCAGCGTGGCTAGCGGGGGGCAGGGAGAGACCCAGTACTTC
CDR3: CASVASGGQGETQYF

size: NA
V: TRBV6-5
D: NA
J: TRBJ1-4
DNA: TGTGCCAGCACCCGAAGGGGAAATGAAAAACTGTTTTTT
CDR3: CASTRRGNEKLFF

size: NA
V: TRBV6-5
D: TRBD1
J: TRBJ2-1
DNA: TGTGCCAGCCGCCTCTCCCGGGACAGGGCCAATGAGCAGTTCTTC
CDR3: CASRLSRDRANEQFF

size: NA
V: TRBV4-1
D: NA
J: TRBJ1-5
DNA: TGCGCCAGCAGCCAAGGCAGACTAGGGGTCGGGGGGAATCAGCCCCAGCATTTT
CDR3: CASSQGRLGVGGNQPQHF

size: NA
V: TRBV2
D: TRBD2
J: TRBJ2-4
DNA: TGTGCCAGCAGTGGACTAGCGGGGGGGCCGGGTAACATTCAGTACTTC
CDR3: CASSGLAGGPGNIQYF

size: NA
V: TRBV24-1
D: NA
J: TRBJ2-3
DNA: TGTGCCACCAGTGCCAGGGGCGACACAGATACGCAGTATTTT
CDR3: CATSARGDTDTQYF

size: few
V: TRBV29-1
D: NA
J: TRBJ1-2
DNA: TGCAGCGTTGAAGTAGGTGGACTCTATGGCTACACCTTC
CDR3: CSVEVGGLYGYTF

size: NA
V: TRBV13
D: TRBD1
J: TRBJ1-6
DNA: TGTGCCAGCAGCTCATCTGGGACAGGGTATTCACCCCTCCACTTT
CDR3: CASSSSGTGYSPLHF

size: NA
V: TRBV6-1
D: NA
J: TRBJ1-1
DNA: TGTGCCAGCAGTGAATGGGGGGGACGGGGTGAAGCTTTCTTT
CDR3: CASSEWGGRGEAFF

size: NA
V: TRBV6-5
D: NA
J: TRBJ1-6
DNA: TGTGCCAGCAGTCCGGCCGCGGGAGGTAATTCACCCCTCCACTTT
CDR3: CASSPAAGGNSPLHF

size: NA
V: TRBV30
D: TRBD1
J: TRBJ1-3
DNA: TGTGCCTGGGGGGACAGGGGAAGGTCTGGAAACACCATATATTTT
CDR3: CAWGDRGRSGNTIYF

size: NA
V: TRBV12-3/TRBV12-4
D: NA
J: TRBJ2-4
DNA: TGTGCCTGCCAGGGGTTAGCCAAAAACATTCAGTACTTC
CDR3: CACQGLAKNIQYF

size: NA
V: TRBV6-5
D: NA
J: TRBJ2-5
DNA: TGTGCCAGCAGTTACGATGGGGGCGAAGAGACCCAGTACTTC
CDR3: CASSYDGGEETQYF

size: NA
V: TRBV2
D: TRBD2
J: TRBJ2-2
DNA: TGTGCCAGCAGGGTTGGCTGGGCGGGGGCGAACACCGGGGAGCTGTTTTTT
CDR3: CASRVGWAGANTGELFF

size: NA
V: TRBV15
D: NA
J: TRBJ1-5
DNA: TGTGCCACCAGCAGACTACTACCAGGGGATCAGCCCCAGCATTTT
CDR3: CATSRLLPGDQPQHF

size: NA
V: TRBV6-5
D: NA
J: TRBJ1-5
DNA: TGTGCCAGCAGGGGACAAATTAATCAGCCCCAGCATTTT
CDR3: CASRGQINQPQHF

size: NA
V: TRBV5-1
D: TRBD2
J: TRBJ2-5
DNA: TGCGCCAGCAGCATCGGGGGGACCCAAGAGACCCAGTACTTC
CDR3: CASSIGGTQETQYF

size: NA
V: TRBV6-1
D: NA
J: TRBJ2-7
DNA: TGTGCCAGCAGTGACAGGGGACGCTACGAGCAGTACTTC
CDR3: CASSDRGRYEQYF

size: NA
V: TRBV6-6
D: NA
J: TRBJ1-1
DNA: TGTGCCAGCAGTTTGGGCAGGGGATCCACTGAAGCTTTCTTT
CDR3: CASSLGRGSTEAFF

size: NA
V: TRBV30
D: TRBD1
J: TRBJ1-6
DNA: TGTGCCTACACGTTACAGGGGGCTAGTGGTTCACCCCTCCACTTT
CDR3: CAYTLQGASGSPLHF

size: NA
V: TRBV18
D: TRBD1
J: TRBJ1-2
DNA: TGTGCCAGCTCTACAGGGGGCTATGGCTACACCTTC
CDR3: CASSTGGYGYTF

size: NA
V: TRBV7-8
D: NA
J: TRBJ2-2
DNA: TGTGCCAGCAGCCGGGGTTTGACCGAGCTGTTTTTT
CDR3: CASSRGLTELFF

size: NA
V: TRBV7-2
D: TRBD2
J: TRBJ2-3
DNA: TGTGCCAGCAGCGCTCTAGCGGGGGCGGATACGCAGTATTTT
CDR3: CASSALAGADTQYF